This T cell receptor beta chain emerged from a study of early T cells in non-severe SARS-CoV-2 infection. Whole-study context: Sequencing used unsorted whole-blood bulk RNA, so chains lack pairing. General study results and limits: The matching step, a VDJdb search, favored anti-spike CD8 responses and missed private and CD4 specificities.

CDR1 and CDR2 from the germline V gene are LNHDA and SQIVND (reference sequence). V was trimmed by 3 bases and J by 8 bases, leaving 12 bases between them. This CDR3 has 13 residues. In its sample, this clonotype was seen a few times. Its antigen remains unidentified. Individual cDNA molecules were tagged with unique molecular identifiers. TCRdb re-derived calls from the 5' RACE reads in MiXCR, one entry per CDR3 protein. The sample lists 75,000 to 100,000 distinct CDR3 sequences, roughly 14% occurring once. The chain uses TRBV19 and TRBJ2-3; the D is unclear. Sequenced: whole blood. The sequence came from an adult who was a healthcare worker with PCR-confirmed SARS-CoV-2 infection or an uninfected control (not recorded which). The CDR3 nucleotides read TGTGCCAGTAGTATTTCGGGCCCGGGTACGCAGTATTTT. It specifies CASSISGPGTQYF.